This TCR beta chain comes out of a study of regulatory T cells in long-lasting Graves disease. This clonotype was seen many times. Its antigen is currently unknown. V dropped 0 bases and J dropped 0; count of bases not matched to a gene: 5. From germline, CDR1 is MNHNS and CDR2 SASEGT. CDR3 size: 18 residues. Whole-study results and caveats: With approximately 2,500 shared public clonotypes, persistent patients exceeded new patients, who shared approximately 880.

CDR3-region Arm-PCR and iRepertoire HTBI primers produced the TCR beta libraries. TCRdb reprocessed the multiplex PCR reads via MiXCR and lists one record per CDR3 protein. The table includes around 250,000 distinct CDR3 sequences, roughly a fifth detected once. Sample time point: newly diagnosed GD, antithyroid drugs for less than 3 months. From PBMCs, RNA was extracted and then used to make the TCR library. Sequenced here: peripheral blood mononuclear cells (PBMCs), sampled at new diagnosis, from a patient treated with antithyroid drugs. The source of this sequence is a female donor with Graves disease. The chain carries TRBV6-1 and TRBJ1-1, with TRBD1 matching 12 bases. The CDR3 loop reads CASSEAGDRGHMNTEAFF. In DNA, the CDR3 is TGTGCCAGCAGTGAAGCTGGGGACAGGGGGCACATGAACACTGAAGCTTTCTTT.